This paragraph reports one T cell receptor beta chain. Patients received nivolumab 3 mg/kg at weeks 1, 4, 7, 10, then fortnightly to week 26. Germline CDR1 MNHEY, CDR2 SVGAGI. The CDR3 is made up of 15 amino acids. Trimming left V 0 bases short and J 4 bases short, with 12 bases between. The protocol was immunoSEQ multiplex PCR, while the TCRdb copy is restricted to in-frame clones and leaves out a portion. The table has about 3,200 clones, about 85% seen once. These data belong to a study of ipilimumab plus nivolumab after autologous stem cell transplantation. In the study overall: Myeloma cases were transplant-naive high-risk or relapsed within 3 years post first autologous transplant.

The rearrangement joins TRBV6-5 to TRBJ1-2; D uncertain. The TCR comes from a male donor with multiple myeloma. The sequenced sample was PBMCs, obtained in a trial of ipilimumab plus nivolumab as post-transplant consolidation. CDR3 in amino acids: CASSYSRVLGYGYTF. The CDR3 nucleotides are TGTGCCAGCAGTTACTCTAGGGTTTTGGGCTATGGCTACACCTTC.